This T cell receptor beta chain is from a study of blood T cell repertoires in COVID-19. About the study: Sites in the United States, Italy and Spain provided acute and convalescent COVID-19 samples. PBMCs, B-cell-depleted T cells, or T cells were the source of the cDNA or gDNA that made up the material.

The germline V and J ends were trimmed by 2 bases and 15 bases, with 17 bases remaining between them. This CDR3 is built from 13 residues. Germline CDR1 and CDR2: MNHNY and SVGAGI (reference sequence). Original handling: Nucleated cell number was recorded as an estimate derived from reference gene primer amplification. TCRdb's copy holds only in-frame clones and misses some; the assay was immunoSEQ multiplex PCR. For V, J and clone size, that table is used; D and trimming come from the DNA. Among about 180,000 clones listed, more than 80% were seen once. Sequenced sample: peripheral blood. The TCR was taken from a human donor in a cohort sampled during active COVID-19. This chain links TRBV6-6 with TRBJ2-1, with D possibly matching TRBD1 (6 bases). The CDR3 region is CASSYIADSISFF. Written as DNA, the CDR3 is TGTGCCAGCAGTTACATCGCGGACAGTATTTCGTTCTTC.